The TCR beta chain described here comes from a study of T cell responses to AZD1222 COVID-19 vaccine. In the case of this clone: Its antigen remains unknown.

TCRdb's copy holds only in-frame clones and misses some; the assay was immunoSEQ multiplex PCR. The table records about 140,000 clones, 85% to 95% of them present only once. Regarding the study as a whole: The donor cohort was predominantly white British with a female majority, and clonal diversity may have been underestimated.

The CDR3 spans 16 residues. Germline V gives CDR1 LNHNV, CDR2 YYDKDF (reference sequence). The V and J ends lost 6 bases and 1 base, in that order; junction bases with no gene match: 11. The origin of this receptor is an adult who received the AZD1222 COVID-19 vaccine. The source material was peripheral blood, sampled 28 days after the second AZD1222 dose. The genes are TRBV15 and TRBJ1-1; 7 bases are shared with TRBD1. The CDR3 nucleotides read TGTGCCACCAGTCACCCCCGGGACAGAAGGAACACTGAAGCTTTCTTT. Amino acid sequence: CATSHPRDRRNTEAFF.